This TCR beta chain was recorded in a study of molecular identifiers for immune sequencing clone quantification. In TCRdb, the PCR reads were re-called with MiXCR into one record per CDR3 protein. The table includes around 300,000 distinct CDR3 sequences, under 25% detected once. Naive CD8 T cells underwent sorting with the CD8+CD4-CCR7+CD45RA+ definition. The germline V gene has CDR1 SGHAT and CDR2 FQNNGV. V gave up 5 bases and J gave up 5 bases, with 13 bases separating them. The CDR3 length is 13 residues. This clonotype was recorded a few times. The sequencing sample was made of naive CD8+ T cells from blood, with Jurkat cell RNA spiked in. Noted subset: FACS-sorted CD8+CD4-CCR7+CD45RA+ naive T cells. The chain recombines TRBV11-2 with TRBJ2-7; D perhaps matches TRBD2 (6 bases). The TCR originated in a human donor in good health. Some libraries in this study had Jurkat cell RNA spiked in. The DNA for the CDR3 is TGTGCCAGCAGCCCCGGGACTTCCGACGAGCAGTACTTC. As protein: CASSPGTSDEQYF.